A selection of T cell receptor beta chains follows, all from one sample in a study of cytomegalovirus exposure and HLA in healthy donors. TCRdb's copy holds only in-frame clones and misses some; the assay was immunoSEQ multiplex PCR. The profile shows roughly 190,000 clones, 77% of them singletons. The sequencing input was PBMCs. The receptors stem from a woman aged 30 to 39 in good health and CMV-seropositive. Both conserved end residues are part of each CDR3. Fields, in order: V gene, J gene, clone size, D gene, CDR3 DNA, CDR3 protein. The D gene is left open where the match is weak. For some rows the clone size is stated as once, few or many, or as a class when expanded; others skip it.

v_call: TRBV27; j_call: TRBJ2-1; clone_size: NA; d_call: TRBD1; cdr3_nt: TGTGCCAGCAGTTCGACCATAACAGGGGTTAATATGAATGAGCAGTTCTTC; cdr3_aa: CASSSTITGVNMNEQFF
v_call: TRBV5-5; j_call: TRBJ1-3; clone_size: NA; d_call: NA; cdr3_nt: TGTGCCAGCAGCCGAAGACAGGTGCTATCTGGAAACACCATATATTTT; cdr3_aa: CASSRRQVLSGNTIYF
v_call: TRBV4-2; j_call: TRBJ2-3; clone_size: NA; d_call: NA; cdr3_nt: TGTGCCAGCAGCCATTGGGGCCCGACAGATACGCAGTATTTT; cdr3_aa: CASSHWGPTDTQYF
v_call: TRBV10-3; j_call: TRBJ2-3; clone_size: few; d_call: NA; cdr3_nt: TGTGCCATCACCGCGGGGGCGGGTGGCACAGATACGCAGTATTTT; cdr3_aa: CAITAGAGGTDTQYF
v_call: TRBV7-8; j_call: TRBJ2-5; clone_size: NA; d_call: TRBD2; cdr3_nt: TGTGCCAGCAGCCACGGGAGGGTGGAGACCCAGTACTTC; cdr3_aa: CASSHGRVETQYF
v_call: TRBV30; j_call: TRBJ2-6; clone_size: NA; d_call: NA; cdr3_nt: TGTGCCTGGAGTGTCGAGCGGGTCAACGTCCTGACTTTC; cdr3_aa: CAWSVERVNVLTF
v_call: TRBV10-3; j_call: TRBJ2-7; clone_size: NA; d_call: NA; cdr3_nt: TGTGCCATCAGTGATGCTTCGAGAGGGAAACAAAACGAGCAGTACTTC; cdr3_aa: CAISDASRGKQNEQYF
v_call: TRBV5-1; j_call: TRBJ2-7; clone_size: NA; d_call: TRBD1; cdr3_nt: TGCGCCAGCAGCTACGGGGACAGGGGCTCTTTATACTCCTACGAGCAGTACTTC; cdr3_aa: CASSYGDRGSLYSYEQYF
v_call: TRBV29-1; j_call: TRBJ2-7; clone_size: NA; d_call: TRBD1; cdr3_nt: TGCAGCGCACTCAGGGGGTTCGAGCAGTACTTC; cdr3_aa: CSALRGFEQYF
v_call: TRBV23-1; j_call: TRBJ1-1; clone_size: NA; d_call: TRBD1; cdr3_nt: TGCGCCAGCAGACTCCCGGACAGGGGTGAGGACACTGAAGCTTTCTTT; cdr3_aa: CASRLPDRGEDTEAFF
v_call: TRBV5-4; j_call: TRBJ2-7; clone_size: NA; d_call: NA; cdr3_nt: TGTGCCAGCAGCCCAGCACCAGGGATCTCCTACGAGCAGTACTTC; cdr3_aa: CASSPAPGISYEQYF
v_call: TRBV6-5; j_call: TRBJ2-7; clone_size: NA; d_call: NA; cdr3_nt: TGTGCCAGCAGTTACTCTCAGGAGGCGGTATACGAGCAGTACTTC; cdr3_aa: CASSYSQEAVYEQYF
v_call: TRBV6-1; j_call: TRBJ1-3; clone_size: once; d_call: NA; cdr3_nt: TGTGCCAGCAGTGGTTCACATAACTCTGGAAACACCATATATTTT; cdr3_aa: CASSGSHNSGNTIYF
v_call: TRBV19; j_call: TRBJ2-4; clone_size: NA; d_call: NA; cdr3_nt: TGTGCCAGTAGTACGGGTGGCAAAAACATTCAGTACTTC; cdr3_aa: CASSTGGKNIQYF
v_call: TRBV11-2; j_call: TRBJ2-5; clone_size: NA; d_call: NA; cdr3_nt: TGTGCCAGCAGCCCCTTGGCGGGCTTCAAGACCCAGTACTTC; cdr3_aa: CASSPLAGFKTQYF
v_call: TRBV28; j_call: TRBJ1-2; clone_size: few; d_call: TRBD1; cdr3_nt: TGTGCCAGCAGTTTCCCGGGACAGGGGGCGCGTGGCTACACCTTC; cdr3_aa: CASSFPGQGARGYTF
v_call: TRBV27; j_call: TRBJ1-5; clone_size: NA; d_call: NA; cdr3_nt: TGTGCCAGCAGTTTGAAGGGGCCAGGGTGGTCGGCTCAGCCCCAGCATTTT; cdr3_aa: CASSLKGPGWSAQPQHF